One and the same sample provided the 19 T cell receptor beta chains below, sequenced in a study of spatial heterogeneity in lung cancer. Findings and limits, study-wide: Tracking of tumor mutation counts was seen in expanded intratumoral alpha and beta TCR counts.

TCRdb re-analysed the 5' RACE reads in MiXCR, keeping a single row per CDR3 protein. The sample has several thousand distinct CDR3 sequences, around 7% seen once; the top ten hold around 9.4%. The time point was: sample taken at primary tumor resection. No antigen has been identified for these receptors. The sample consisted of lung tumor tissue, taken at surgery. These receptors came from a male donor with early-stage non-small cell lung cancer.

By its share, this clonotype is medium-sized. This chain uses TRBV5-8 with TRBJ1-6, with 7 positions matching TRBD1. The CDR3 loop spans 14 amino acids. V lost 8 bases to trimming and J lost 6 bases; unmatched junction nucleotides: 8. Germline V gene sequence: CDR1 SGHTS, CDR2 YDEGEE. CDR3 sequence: CASRRRGTNSPLHF. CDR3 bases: TGTGCCAGTCGACGCAGGGGGACTAATTCACCCCTCCACTTT.

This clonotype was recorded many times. This chain's CDR3 is CASSLHGTQYF. The DNA for the CDR3 is TGTGCCAGCAGCCTACACGGGACCCAGTACTTC. V is TRBV3-1 and J is TRBJ2-5; D ambiguous. CDR1 and CDR2 (germline): LGHDT, YNNKEL (reference sequence). Trimming removed 4 bases at V and 7 bases at J, with 7 bases between. The CDR3 consists of 11 residues.

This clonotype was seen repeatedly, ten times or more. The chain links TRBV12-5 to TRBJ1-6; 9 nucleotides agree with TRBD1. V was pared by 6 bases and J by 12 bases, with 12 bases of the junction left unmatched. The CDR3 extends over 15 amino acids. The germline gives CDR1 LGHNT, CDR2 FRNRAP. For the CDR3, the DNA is TGTGCTAGTGGAGTCGGGGACAGGGTGAGGGGACCCCTCCACTTT. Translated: CASGVGDRVRGPLHF.

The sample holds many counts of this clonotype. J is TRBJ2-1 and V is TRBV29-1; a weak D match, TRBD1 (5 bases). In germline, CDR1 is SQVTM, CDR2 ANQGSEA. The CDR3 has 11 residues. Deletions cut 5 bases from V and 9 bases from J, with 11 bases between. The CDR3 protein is CSVKGSGEQFF. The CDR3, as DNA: TGCAGCGTTAAGGGGTCAGGTGAGCAGTTCTTC.

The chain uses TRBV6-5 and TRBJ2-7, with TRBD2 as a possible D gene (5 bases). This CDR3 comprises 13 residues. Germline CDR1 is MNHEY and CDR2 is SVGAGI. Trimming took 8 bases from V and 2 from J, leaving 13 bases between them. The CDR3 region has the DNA TGTGCCAGCGGAATCGGGGAGACCTACGAGCAGTACTTC. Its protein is CASGIGETYEQYF.

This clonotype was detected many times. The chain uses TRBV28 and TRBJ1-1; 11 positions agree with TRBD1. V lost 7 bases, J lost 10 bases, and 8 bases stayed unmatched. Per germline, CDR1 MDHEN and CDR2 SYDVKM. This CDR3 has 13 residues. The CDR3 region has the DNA TGTGCCAGCAACGTCGGACAGGGGGCCGGAGCTTTCTTT. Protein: CASNVGQGAGAFF.

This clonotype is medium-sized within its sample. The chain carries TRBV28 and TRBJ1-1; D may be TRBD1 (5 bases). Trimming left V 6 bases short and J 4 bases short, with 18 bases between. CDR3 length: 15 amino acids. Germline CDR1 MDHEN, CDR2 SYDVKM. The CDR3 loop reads CASRWGTLAATEAFF. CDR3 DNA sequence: TGTGCCAGCAGATGGGGGACGTTGGCGGCCACTGAAGCTTTCTTT.

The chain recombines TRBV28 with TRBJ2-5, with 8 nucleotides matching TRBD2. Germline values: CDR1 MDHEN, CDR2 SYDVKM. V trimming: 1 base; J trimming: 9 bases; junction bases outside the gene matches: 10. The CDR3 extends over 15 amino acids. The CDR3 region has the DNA TGTGCCAGCAGTTTATCGGGATCGGGGGGGTGTGCCCAGTACTTC. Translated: CASSLSGSGGCAQYF.

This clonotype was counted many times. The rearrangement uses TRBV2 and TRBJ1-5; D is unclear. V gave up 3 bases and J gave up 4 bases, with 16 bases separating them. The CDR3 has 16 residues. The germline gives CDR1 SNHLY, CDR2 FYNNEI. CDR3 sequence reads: CASSEDLAAGNQPQHF. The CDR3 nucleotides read TGTGCCAGCAGTGAGGATCTAGCGGCAGGAAATCAGCCCCAGCATTTT.

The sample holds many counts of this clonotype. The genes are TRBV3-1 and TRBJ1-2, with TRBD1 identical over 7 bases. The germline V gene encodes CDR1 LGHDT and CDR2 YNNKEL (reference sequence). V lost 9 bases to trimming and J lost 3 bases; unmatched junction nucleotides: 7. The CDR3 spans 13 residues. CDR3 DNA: TGTGCCAGTTCACAGGGGTACGACTATGGCTACACCTTC. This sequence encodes CASSQGYDYGYTF.

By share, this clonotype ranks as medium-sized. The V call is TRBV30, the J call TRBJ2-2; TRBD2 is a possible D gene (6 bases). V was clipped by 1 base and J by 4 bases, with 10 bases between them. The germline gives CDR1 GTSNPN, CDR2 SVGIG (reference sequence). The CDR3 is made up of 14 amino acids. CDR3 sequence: CAWSALGGTGELFF. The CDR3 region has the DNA TGTGCCTGGAGTGCCCTCGGGGGCACCGGGGAGCTGTTTTTT.

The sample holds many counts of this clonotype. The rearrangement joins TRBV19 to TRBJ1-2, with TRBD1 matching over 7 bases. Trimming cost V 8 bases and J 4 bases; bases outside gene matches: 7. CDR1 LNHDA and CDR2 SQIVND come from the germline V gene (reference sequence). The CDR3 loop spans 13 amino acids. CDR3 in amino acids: CASAQGDGYGYTF. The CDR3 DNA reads TGTGCCAGTGCTCAGGGGGATGGCTATGGCTACACCTTC.

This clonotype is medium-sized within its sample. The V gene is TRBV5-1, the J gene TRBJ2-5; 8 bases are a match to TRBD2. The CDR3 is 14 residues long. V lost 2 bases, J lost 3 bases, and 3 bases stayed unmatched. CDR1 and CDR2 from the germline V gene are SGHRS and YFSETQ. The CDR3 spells CASSLAGAEETQYF. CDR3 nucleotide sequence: TGCGCCAGCAGCTTAGCGGGAGCGGAAGAGACCCAGTACTTC.

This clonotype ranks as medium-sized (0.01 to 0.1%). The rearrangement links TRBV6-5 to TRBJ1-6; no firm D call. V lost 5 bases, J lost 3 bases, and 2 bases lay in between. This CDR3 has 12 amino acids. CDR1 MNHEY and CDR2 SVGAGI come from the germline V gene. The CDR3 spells CASSDYNSPLHF. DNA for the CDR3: TGTGCCAGCAGTGACTATAATTCACCCCTCCACTTT.

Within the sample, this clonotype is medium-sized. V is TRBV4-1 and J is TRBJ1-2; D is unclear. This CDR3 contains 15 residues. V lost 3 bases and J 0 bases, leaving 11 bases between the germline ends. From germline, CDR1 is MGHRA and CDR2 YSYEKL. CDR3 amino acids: CASSQEPWANYGYTF. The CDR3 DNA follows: TGCGCCAGCAGCCAGGAACCATGGGCTAACTATGGCTACACCTTC.

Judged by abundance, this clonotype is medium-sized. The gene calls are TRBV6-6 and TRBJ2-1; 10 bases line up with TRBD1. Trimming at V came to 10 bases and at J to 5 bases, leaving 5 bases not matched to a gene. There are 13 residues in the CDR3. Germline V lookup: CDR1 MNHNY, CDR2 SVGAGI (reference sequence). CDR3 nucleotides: TGTGCCACCGGGACAGGGGAACACAATGAGCAGTTCTTC. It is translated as CATGTGEHNEQFF.

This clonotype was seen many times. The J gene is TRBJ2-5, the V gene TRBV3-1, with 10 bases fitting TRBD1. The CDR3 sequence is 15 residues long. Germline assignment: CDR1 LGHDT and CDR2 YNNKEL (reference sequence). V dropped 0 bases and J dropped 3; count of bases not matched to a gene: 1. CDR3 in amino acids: CASSQEGTGEETQYF. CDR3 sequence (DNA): TGTGCCAGCAGCCAAGAAGGGACAGGGGAAGAGACCCAGTACTTC.

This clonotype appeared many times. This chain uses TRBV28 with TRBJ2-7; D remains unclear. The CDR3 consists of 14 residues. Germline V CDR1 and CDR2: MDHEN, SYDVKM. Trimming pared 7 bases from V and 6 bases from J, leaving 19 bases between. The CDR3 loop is CASTPGGRMGEQYF. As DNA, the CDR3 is TGTGCCAGCACTCCCGGCGGCAGAATGGGCGAGCAGTACTTC.

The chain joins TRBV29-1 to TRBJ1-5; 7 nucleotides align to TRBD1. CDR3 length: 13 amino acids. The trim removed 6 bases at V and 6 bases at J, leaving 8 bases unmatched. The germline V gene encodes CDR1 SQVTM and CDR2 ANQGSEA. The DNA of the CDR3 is TGCAGCGTCTTACAGGGGCGAGGTCAGCCCCAGCATTTT. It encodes CSVLQGRGQPQHF.